The entry that follows covers one T cell receptor (beta chain) sequence. Its antigen remains undetermined. No clone much larger than this one lies a single base away; base qualities are absent. The entry originates in a study of cytomegalovirus exposure and HLA in healthy donors (dated 2017 in TCRdb). For the wider study: An earlier analysis of some 550 of the donors reported about 250 Gb of sequence data and some 100 million unique TCR beta sequences from around 200 million T cells. Among roughly 400 genotyped donors of the cohort, an average of around 250,000 unique TCR beta nucleotide sequences was sequenced per donor, of which approximately 19% were non-productive. An early release that covered 500 to 800 HLA-typed donors contained 300 to 350 gigabases of sequencing data and about 84 million unique TCR sequences. To predict cytomegalovirus infection status, the study brought together high-throughput TCR immunosequencing, statistical association of individual TCRs with disease status, and machine learning. A later genetic analysis used genome-wide SNP genotypes for about 65% of the roughly 670 donors, treating that subset as a discovery cohort. The study was designed to test whether signatures of past pathogen exposure could be identified by cataloging public T cell receptors. Rather than drawing on any new phenotypic data, the later analysis identified candidate immune exposures from TCR beta sequences and the way those sequences occurred across donors. The genetic ancestry cluster associated with self-reported Caucasian donors included 65% to 90% of the roughly 390 genotyped donors. A separate validation cohort of roughly 130 different subjects was used in addition to the roughly 620-subject first cohort. Donor age, sex, ethnicity and CMV serostatus were compiled alongside the repertoire data. In an earlier analysis of several hundred of the donors, high-throughput TCR beta sequencing was used to judge whether each TCR beta V gene segment behaved as functional or pseudogenic. To study patterns of TCR occurrence, a later analysis re-analyzed previously published TCR beta repertoires from around 700 donors and added high-resolution HLA genotyping. Four or five DR-DQ haplotypes were treated as single units for association and clustering because of strong linkage in the cohort. The number of donors typed differed by locus, with about 629-630 for A, B, C, DRB1 and DQB1, around 560 for DQA1, 600 to 610 for DPA1, and around 430 for DPB1. HLA typing included class I and class II loci at four-digit resolution. Every repertoire in the discovery cohort had been generated on one and the same sequencing platform. Using immunosequencing, the study profiled T cell repertoires from about 610 subjects and related those repertoires to cytomegalovirus serostatus.

CDR1 and CDR2 are drawn from the germline V gene: SNHLY, FYNNEI. V and J are trimmed by 6 bases and 4 bases, and the gene matches miss 4 bases of the junction. The CDR3 contains 13 residues, cysteine and phenylalanine counted. Of all the DNA, just the CDR3 is kept, 39 bases in frame from base 1. Here is what the overall study found, with its caveats: Strong co-occurrence of HLA alleles, especially DR and DQ, made assigning TCR associations to individual alleles difficult. In a later genetic analysis, a missense DCLRE1C variant was associated with V-gene and J-gene trimming of TCR beta chains, and the association was replicated in an independent cohort. An earlier analysis of 450 to 750 of the donors showed that most TCR beta V segments appeared in productive rearrangements either about 87% or about 30% of the time, which broadly matched IMGT annotations. Compared with equally common non-associated chains, HLA-associated TCR beta chains in a later analysis were more clonally expanded and had lower generation probabilities. According to a later genetic analysis, donors in an Asian-associated ancestry cluster had fewer N-insertions in productive TCRs than the approximately 650-donor mean. Only TCR beta chains were sequenced in this cohort, and the absence of alpha or paired-chain data limited detectable features. A later analysis found that most CMV-associated TCR beta chains appeared HLA-restricted, with HLA associations seemingly driven largely by CMV exposure. The authors suggested that the approach could potentially be extended to other disease states and immunological phenotypes. The only immune exposure information available for the cohort was CMV serostatus. The study listed around 160 TCR beta chains as associated with cytomegalovirus. The sequencing pipeline was judged likely to have produced a cluster of highly shared sequence variants as a technical artifact. Correlated functional status among segregating V segments might reflect linkage disequilibrium, but an unknown experimental factor could not be ruled out. In both the original and validation cohorts, the classifier was reported to diagnose cytomegalovirus status with high specificity and sensitivity. Most TCR sequences were seen in very few donors, while some public TCRs were found in many individuals. Some IMGT-functional V segments, including TRBV6-2 and TRBV6-3, could not be told apart with the 87-base-pair reads, so those segments were excluded. At a false discovery rate of 0.05, a later analysis linked around 17,000 TCR beta sequences to specific HLA alleles. Because HLA typing was missing for some donors at each locus, association tests included only the typed subset. A further reported finding was that TCR beta sequences accurately predicted the HLA-A and HLA-B alleles for most subjects in the first cohort. In vitro tests confirmed that a few of the cytomegalovirus-associated TCR beta chains recognize cytomegalovirus antigens. Because counts were too low, some 16 rarely observed V segments, including chromosome 9 orphons, were excluded from the earlier analysis of roughly 580 of the donors. Roughly uniform sequencing depth across donors was assumed in presence/absence analyses, although this assumption may not hold. A later analysis reported that several top co-occurrence clusters appeared linked to parvovirus B19, influenza, CMV and Epstein-Barr virus. In a later analysis, the rate of TCR association differed among HLA loci, with DRB1 alleles having the most associated TCRs and HLA-C alleles having the fewest.

The cohort consisted of 666 healthy bone marrow donors. At the time of sampling, all cohort members were nominally healthy, though unrecorded immune exposures were likely present. The donor tested CMV seronegative, placing the donor among the 350 to 400 seronegative members of the cohort. Every donor gave a peripheral blood sample, and the peripheral blood mononuclear cells from that sample were used for TCR beta sequencing. The Qiagen DNeasy Blood Extraction Kit was used to extract genomic DNA from the blood cell samples. Preparation of the library involved the immunoSEQ multiplex PCR assay. For the multiplex PCR, a mixture combining 60 forward primers for TCR Vbeta segments and 13 reverse primers for TCR Jbeta segments was used. The CDR3 region of rearranged TCR beta genes was amplified from genomic DNA with a multiplex PCR assay. The Illumina HiSeq System was used to sequence the amplified TCR beta libraries as 87-base-pair reads. As for the original processing: A later analysis tallied about 77 million unique TCR beta chains across the roughly 610 repertoires, and 10 million to 11 million of those chains were shared by two or more donors. Raw reads were error-corrected and collapsed into unique sequences with a nearest-neighbor algorithm that merged closely related sequences to remove PCR and sequencing errors. CDR3 sequences were aligned to IMGT reference sequences to assign V, D and J gene segments. For a sequence to be retained, a match of at least six nucleotides to both a V gene segment and a J gene segment was required. A rearrangement counted as productive if the CDR3 had no stop codons and remained in frame with V and J, and every other rearrangement counted as non-productive. CDR3 was defined according to IMGT convention as the region running from the second conserved V-encoded cysteine to the conserved J-encoded phenylalanine. Sequences without an unambiguous match to a single V gene segment were excluded from the earlier analysis of 450 to 650 of the donors. In an earlier analysis of approximately 560 of the donors, a V segment was called functional when productive rearrangements were above 56.7%, and segregating when the standard deviation between donors exceeded 5%. A statistical classification framework was developed to diagnose cytomegalovirus status using the catalog of TCR beta chain sequences. In a later analysis, V and J genes were assigned by comparing TCR nucleotide sequences against IMGT/GENE-DB human TR gene sequences. A later analysis assigned CDR3 sequences and most-parsimonious VDJ recombination scenarios with the TCRdist pipeline. A later analysis defined each TCR beta chain by its CDR3 amino acid sequence plus V-gene family, and excluded reads lacking a unique V-gene family. As a way to deal with suspected cross-contamination and a sequencing artifact, a later analysis dropped roughly 600 nucleotide sequences that were highly shared and had low generation probability. In a later analysis, a clonal expansion index was calculated for each public chain from normalized within-repertoire ranks of inferred template counts. In a later analysis, generation probabilities were computed using a VDJ recombination model fitted to out-of-frame rearrangements, and the results were checked against IGoR. A later analysis scored TCR-TCR, TCR-HLA and TCR-CMV co-occurrence with hypergeometric tests, applying a repertoire-size bias correction to TCR pairs. A later analysis estimated false discovery rates by permuting HLA or CMV assignments 20 times. In a later analysis, co-occurring TCRs were grouped with DBSCAN, and TCRdist sequence similarity was added when clustering was performed within HLA-allele-positive subsets. For co-occurrence clustering, repertoires with fewer than 30,000 or more than 120,000 public chains were excluded, along with about five repertoires with anomalous nucleotide sharing. TCRdb stores this immuneACCESS table with in-frame sequences only. Part of the clones is absent; in the studies checked, under half of the shortfall reflects unresolved V genes, and no reason is known for the rest. From that table come the V and J calls and clone size; the DNA was used to work out D and trimming. The table for this sample lists around 200,000 clones; roughly 79% of them were counted only once. The top ten hold roughly 2% of the sample.

Input material: PBMCs. This receptor was obtained from a man aged 18 to 30 in good health and CMV-seronegative. This chain joins TRBV2 to TRBJ2-7; a stretch of 9 junction bases matches TRBD1. The encoded CDR3 is CASRQQGAYEQYF. The sequenced DNA is TGTGCCAGCAGACAACAGGGGGCATACGAGCAGTACTTC.